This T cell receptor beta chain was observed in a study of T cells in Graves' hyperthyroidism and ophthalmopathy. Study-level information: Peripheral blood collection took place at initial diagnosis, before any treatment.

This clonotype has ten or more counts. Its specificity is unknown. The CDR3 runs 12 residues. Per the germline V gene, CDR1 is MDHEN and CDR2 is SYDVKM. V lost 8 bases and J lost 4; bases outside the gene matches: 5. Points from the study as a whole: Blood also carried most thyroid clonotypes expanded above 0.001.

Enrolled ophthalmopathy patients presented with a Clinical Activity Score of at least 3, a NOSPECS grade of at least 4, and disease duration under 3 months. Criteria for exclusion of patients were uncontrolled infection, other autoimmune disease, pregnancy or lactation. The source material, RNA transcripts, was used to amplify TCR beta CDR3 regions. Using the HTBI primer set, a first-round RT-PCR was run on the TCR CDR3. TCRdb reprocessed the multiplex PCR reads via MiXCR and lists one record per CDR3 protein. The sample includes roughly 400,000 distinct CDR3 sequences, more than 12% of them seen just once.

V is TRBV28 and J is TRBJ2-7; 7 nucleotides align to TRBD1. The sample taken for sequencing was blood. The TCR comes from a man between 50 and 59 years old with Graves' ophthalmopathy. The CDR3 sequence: CASRQGDYEQYF. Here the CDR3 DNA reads TGTGCCAGCCGCCAGGGGGATTACGAGCAGTACTTC.